This TCR beta chain was retrieved from a study of T cell responses to AZD1222 COVID-19 vaccine. The repertoire was sequenced with immunoSEQ multiplex PCR; TCRdb's copy has only in-frame clones and lacks some. The sample has 100,000 to 150,000 clones, around 94% seen once. The CDR3 consists of 15 residues. Trimming removed 0 bases from V and 7 bases from J, with 15 bases in between. Germline values: CDR1 MGHRA, CDR2 YSYEKL. Comment on this clone: The antigen is unknown.

Study-level findings and limits: Repertoire sampling occurred only after the peak T cell response. Possibly, clonal diversity was underestimated; donors were largely white British and included more females. Distributed over spike, vaccine-associated CD4 TCRs predominated at 160-218 and 743-854. Baseline antibody screening turned up just six or seven seropositive AZD1222 recipients.

The TCR was taken from an adult in good health. This sequence joins TRBV4-1 and TRBJ1-1, with D tentatively TRBD1 (5 bases). Sequencing was performed on peripheral blood, taken on day 0 of AZD1222 vaccination. CDR3 DNA sequence: TGCGCCAGCAGCCAAGATAGGGGTCGAACAGGTGAAGCTTTCTTT. This codes for CASSQDRGRTGEAFF.